This T cell receptor (beta chain) was documented in a study of T-cell reconstitution after alpha-beta-depleted transplantation in children. The germline V gene encodes CDR1 ENHRY and CDR2 SYGVKD. The V gene end was trimmed by 5 bases and the J gene end by 7 bases; junction bases not matched to a gene: 3. The CDR3 runs 14 residues. In this sample, this clonotype turned up many times. Unique molecular identifiers tagged the TCRbeta library. TCRdb processed the PCR reads anew with MiXCR; each CDR3 protein has one entry. The sample contains 640,000 or so distinct CDR3 sequences, approximately 16% of which appear only once.

This clonotype was obtained from a human donor who donated a stem cell graft to a child with acute myeloid leukemia. The V gene is TRBV10-3, the J gene TRBJ1-6; 9 bases align to TRBD1. Specimen: PBMCs from the stem cell graft donor, collected from the stem cell graft. The chain's CDR3 is CAISQGQGNSPLHF. The CDR3, as DNA: TGTGCCATCAGTCAGGGACAGGGAAATTCACCCCTCCACTTT.